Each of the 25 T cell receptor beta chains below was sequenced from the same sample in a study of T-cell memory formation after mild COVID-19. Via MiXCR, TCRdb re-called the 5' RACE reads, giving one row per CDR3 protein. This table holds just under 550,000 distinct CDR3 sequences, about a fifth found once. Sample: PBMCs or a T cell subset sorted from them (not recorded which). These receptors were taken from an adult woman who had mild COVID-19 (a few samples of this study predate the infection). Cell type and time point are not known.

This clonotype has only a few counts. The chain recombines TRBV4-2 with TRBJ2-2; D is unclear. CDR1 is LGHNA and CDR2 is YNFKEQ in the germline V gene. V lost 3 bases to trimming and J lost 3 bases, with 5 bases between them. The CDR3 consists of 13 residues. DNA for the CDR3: TGTGCCAGCAGCCATGACTACACCGGGGAGCTGTTTTTT. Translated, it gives CASSHDYTGELFF.

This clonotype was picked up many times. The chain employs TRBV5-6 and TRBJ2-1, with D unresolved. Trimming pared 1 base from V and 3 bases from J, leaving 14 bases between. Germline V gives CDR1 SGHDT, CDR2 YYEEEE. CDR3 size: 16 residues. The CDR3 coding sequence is TGTGCCAGCAGCTTGATTACCAGCCTTTACTACAATGAGCAGTTCTTC. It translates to CASSLITSLYYNEQFF.

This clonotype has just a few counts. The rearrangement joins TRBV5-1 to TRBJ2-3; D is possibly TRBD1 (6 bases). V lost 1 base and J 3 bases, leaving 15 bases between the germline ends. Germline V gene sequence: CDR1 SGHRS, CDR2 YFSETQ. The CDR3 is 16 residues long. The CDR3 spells CASSLSGDTSTDTQYF. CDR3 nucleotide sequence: TGCGCCAGCAGCTTGTCTGGGGACACCAGTACAGATACGCAGTATTTT.

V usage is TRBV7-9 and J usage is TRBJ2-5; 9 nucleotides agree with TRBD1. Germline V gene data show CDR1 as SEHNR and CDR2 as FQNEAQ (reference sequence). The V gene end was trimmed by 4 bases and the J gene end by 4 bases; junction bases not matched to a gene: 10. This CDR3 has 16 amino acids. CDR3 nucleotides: TGTGCCAGCAGCTCCGGACAGGGGCAAGAAGGAGAGACCCAGTACTTC. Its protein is CASSSGQGQEGETQYF.

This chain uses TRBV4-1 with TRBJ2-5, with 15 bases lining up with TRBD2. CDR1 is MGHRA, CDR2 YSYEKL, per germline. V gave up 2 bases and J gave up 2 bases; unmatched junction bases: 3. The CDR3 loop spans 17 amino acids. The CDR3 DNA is TGCGCCAGCAGCCAAACCGGGACTAGCGGGAGGCAAGAGACCCAGTACTTC. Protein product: CASSQTGTSGRQETQYF.

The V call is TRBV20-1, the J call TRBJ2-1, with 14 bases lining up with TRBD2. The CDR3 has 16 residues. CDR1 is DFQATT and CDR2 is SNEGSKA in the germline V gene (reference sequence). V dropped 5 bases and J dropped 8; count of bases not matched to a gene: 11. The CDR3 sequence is CSAPRLAGGWVDEQFF. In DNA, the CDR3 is TGCAGTGCTCCTAGACTAGCGGGAGGGTGGGTCGATGAGCAGTTCTTC.

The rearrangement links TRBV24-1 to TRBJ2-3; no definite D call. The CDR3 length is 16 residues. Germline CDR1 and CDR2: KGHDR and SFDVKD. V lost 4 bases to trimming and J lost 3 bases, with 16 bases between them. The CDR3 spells CATSDTKESWTDTQYF. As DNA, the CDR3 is TGTGCCACCAGTGACACTAAGGAATCTTGGACAGATACGCAGTATTTT.

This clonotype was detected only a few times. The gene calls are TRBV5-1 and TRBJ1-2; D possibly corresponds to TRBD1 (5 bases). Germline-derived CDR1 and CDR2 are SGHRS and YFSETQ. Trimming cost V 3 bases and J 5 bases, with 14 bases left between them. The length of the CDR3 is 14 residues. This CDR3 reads CASSSGDGGYGYTF. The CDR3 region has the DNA TGCGCCAGCAGCTCGGGGGACGGCGGTTATGGCTACACCTTC.

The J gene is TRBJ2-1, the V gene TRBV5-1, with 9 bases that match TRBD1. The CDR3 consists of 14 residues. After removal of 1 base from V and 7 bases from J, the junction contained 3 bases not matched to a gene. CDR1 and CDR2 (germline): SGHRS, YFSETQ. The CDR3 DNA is TGCGCCAGCAGCTTGCATGGACAGGGGAATGAGCAGTTCTTC. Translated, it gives CASSLHGQGNEQFF.

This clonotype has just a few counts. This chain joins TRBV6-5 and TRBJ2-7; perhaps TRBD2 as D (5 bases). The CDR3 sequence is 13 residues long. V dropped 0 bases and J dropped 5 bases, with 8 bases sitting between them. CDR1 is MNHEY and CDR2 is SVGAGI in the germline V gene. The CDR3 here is CASSYSNGNEQYF. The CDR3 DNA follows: TGTGCCAGCAGTTACTCGAACGGGAACGAGCAGTACTTC.

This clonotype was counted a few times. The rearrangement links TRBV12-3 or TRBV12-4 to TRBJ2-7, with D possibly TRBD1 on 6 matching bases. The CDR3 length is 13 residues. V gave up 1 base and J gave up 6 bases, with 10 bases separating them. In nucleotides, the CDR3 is TGTGCCAGCAGTTTAGGGGCAGGGGTCGAGCAGTACTTC. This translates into CASSLGAGVEQYF.

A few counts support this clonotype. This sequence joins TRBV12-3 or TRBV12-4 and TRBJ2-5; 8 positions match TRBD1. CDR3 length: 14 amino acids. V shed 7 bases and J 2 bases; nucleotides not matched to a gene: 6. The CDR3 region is CASTWTGRQETQYF. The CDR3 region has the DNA TGTGCCAGCACCTGGACAGGGAGACAAGAGACCCAGTACTTC.

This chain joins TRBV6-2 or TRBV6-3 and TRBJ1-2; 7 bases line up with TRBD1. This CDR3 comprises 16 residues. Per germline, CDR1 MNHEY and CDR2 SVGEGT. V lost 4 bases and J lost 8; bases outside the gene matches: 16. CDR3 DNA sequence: TGTGCCAGCAGTTCCGTGACAGGGATGGGAACGGACGGCTACACCTTC. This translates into CASSSVTGMGTDGYTF.

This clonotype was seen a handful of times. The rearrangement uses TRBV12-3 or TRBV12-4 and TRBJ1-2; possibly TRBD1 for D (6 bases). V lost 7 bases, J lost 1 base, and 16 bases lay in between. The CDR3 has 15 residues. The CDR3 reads CASTPLRGLNYGYTF. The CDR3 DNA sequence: TGTGCCAGCACTCCCCTCAGGGGACTTAACTATGGCTACACCTTC.

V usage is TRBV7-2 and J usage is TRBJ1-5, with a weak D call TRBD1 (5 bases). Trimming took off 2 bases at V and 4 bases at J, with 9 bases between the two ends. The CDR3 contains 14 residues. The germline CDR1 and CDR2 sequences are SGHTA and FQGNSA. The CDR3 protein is CASSLQGTNQPQHF. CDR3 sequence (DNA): TGTGCCAGCAGCTTACAGGGCACGAATCAGCCCCAGCATTTT.

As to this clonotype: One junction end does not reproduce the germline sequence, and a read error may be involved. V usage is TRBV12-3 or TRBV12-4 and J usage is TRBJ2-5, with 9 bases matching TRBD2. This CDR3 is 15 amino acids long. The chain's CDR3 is CASGRLAAAQDTQYF. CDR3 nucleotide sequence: TGTGCCAGCGGAAGACTAGCGGCGGCGCAAGATACCCAGTACTTC.

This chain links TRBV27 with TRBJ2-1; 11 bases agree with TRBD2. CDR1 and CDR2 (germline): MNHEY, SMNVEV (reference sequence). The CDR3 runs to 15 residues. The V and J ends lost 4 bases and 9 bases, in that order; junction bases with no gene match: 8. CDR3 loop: CASSYTSGSYGEQFF. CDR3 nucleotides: TGTGCCAGCAGTTACACTAGCGGGAGTTATGGTGAGCAGTTCTTC.

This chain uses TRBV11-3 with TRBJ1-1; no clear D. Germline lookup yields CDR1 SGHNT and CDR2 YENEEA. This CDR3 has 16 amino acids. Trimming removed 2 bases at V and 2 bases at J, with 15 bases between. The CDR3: CASSLMAWGENTEAFF. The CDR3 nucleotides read TGTGCCAGCAGCTTAATGGCCTGGGGAGAAAACACTGAAGCTTTCTTT.

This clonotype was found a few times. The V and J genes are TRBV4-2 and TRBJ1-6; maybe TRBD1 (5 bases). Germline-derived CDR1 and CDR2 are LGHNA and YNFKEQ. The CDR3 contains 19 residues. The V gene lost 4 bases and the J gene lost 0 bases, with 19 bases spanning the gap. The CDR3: CASSRLGVGSSSYNSPLHF. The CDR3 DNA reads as TGTGCCAGCAGCCGCCTGGGGGTGGGTTCAAGCTCCTATAATTCACCCCTCCACTTT.

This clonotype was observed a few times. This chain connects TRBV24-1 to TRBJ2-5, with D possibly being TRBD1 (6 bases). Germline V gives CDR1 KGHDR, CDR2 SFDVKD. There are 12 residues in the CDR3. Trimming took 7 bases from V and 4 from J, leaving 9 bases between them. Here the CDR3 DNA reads TGTGCCACCAGAGGGGGAGCAGAGACCCAGTACTTC. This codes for CATRGGAETQYF.

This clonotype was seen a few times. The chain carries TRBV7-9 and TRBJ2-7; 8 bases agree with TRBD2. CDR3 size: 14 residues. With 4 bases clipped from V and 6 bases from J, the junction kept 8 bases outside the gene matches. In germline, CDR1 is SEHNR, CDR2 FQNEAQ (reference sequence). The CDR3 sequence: CASSSRTSLIEQYF. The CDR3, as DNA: TGTGCCAGCAGCTCGAGGACTAGCTTGATCGAGCAGTACTTC.

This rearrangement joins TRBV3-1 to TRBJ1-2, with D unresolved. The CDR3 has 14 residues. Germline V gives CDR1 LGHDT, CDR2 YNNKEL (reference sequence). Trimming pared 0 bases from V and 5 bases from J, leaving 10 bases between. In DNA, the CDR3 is TGTGCCAGCAGCCAAGAGCGGACGAGATATGGCTACACCTTC. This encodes CASSQERTRYGYTF. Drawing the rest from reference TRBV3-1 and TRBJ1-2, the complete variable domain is DTAVSQTPKYLVTQMGNDKSIKCEQNLGHDTMYWYKQDSKKFLKIMFSYNNKELIINETVPNRFSPKSPDKAHLNLHINSLELGDSAVYFCASSQERTRYGYTFGSGTRLTVV.

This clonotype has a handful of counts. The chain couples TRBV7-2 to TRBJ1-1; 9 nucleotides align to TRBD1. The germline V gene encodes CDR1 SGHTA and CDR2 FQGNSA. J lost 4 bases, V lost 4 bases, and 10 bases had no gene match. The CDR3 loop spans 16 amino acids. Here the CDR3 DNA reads TGTGCCAGCAGCTCTCCGGGACAGGGTCGTCGCACTGAAGCTTTCTTT. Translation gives CASSSPGQGRRTEAFF.

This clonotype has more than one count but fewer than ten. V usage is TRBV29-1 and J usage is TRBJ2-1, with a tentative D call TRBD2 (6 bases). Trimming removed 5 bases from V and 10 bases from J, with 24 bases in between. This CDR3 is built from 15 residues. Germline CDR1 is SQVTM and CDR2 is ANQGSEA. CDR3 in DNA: TGCAGCGTTCTGACCCTAGGCGGGATAGGTCAGGAGCAGTTCTTC. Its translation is CSVLTLGGIGQEQFF.

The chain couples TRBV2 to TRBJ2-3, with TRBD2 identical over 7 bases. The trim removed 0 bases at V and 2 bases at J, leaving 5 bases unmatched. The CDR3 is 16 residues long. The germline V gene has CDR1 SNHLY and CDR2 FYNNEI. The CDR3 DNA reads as TGTGCCAGCAGTGAAGCGGGGGGGACCTACACAGATACGCAGTATTTT. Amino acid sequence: CASSEAGGTYTDTQYF.